This is a list of T cell receptor beta chains from one sample in a study of beta chain features in type 1 diabetes. Using immunoSEQ multiplex PCR, the repertoire was profiled, and TCRdb retains in-frame clones only, with some absent. The table shows about 240,000 clones, with approximately 15% occurring only once. The sequenced sample was naive CD4+ T cells from blood. Every receptor here comes from a man in his thirties or forties with type 1 diabetes. Each CDR3 is given with its conserved first and last residue. Each record gives: V gene, D gene, clone size, J gene, CDR3 protein. The D gene is left open where the match is weak. Size is omitted from some rows. Given values are once, few, many or a class for expanded clones.

TRBV10-3	.	few	TRBJ2-7	CAIRSGYEQYF
TRBV30	TRBD1	.	TRBJ2-3	CAWTHPGDRVADTQYF
TRBV5-1	.	few	TRBJ2-7	CASSLTAGYEQYF
TRBV29-1	TRBD2	few	TRBJ2-3	CSGRGDQRGGRGTDTQYF
TRBV6-5	.	few	TRBJ1-1	CASSISQNTEAFF
TRBV5-4	.	.	TRBJ2-1	CASSLGDKTYNEQFF
TRBV6-5	.	.	TRBJ2-3	CASSYSSGKKADTQYF
TRBV6-1	.	.	TRBJ1-5	CASSEQDSNQPQHF
TRBV5-1	TRBD1	few	TRBJ2-5	CASSLEGAAETQYF
TRBV29-1	.	few	TRBJ2-1	CSVRVGAYNEQFF
TRBV18	TRBD1	.	TRBJ1-3	CASSPETGSGNTIYF
TRBV7-9	TRBD2	few	TRBJ2-3	CASSLVRGVTDTQYF
TRBV23-1	.	few	TRBJ2-6	CASSQSSPDRSGANVLTF
TRBV10-3	TRBD2	.	TRBJ2-1	CATEIAGGYNEQFF
TRBV4-1	TRBD1	.	TRBJ2-2	CASSRGQGSPGELFF
TRBV30	.	few	TRBJ1-5	CAWSDGALDQPQHF
TRBV19	.	few	TRBJ1-5	CASSAVYSNQPQHF
TRBV19	.	.	TRBJ2-7	CASSTDPGVYEQYF
TRBV30	.	.	TRBJ1-3	CAWSVLAGSSGNTIYF
TRBV6-5	TRBD1	.	TRBJ1-1	CASRPGTGATEAFF
TRBV19	.	few	TRBJ2-3	CASSIDRGFTDTQYF
TRBV19	.	few	TRBJ1-5	CASSIVGGKSNQPQHF
TRBV6-5	.	.	TRBJ1-1	CASSSYLHLEAFF
TRBV30	.	.	TRBJ1-4	CAWSVPTPGLADEKLFF
TRBV19	TRBD1	.	TRBJ2-7	CASSMADRELGEQYF
TRBV7-2	TRBD2	few	TRBJ2-3	CASSLAVAGGTDTQYF
TRBV10-3	TRBD1	few	TRBJ1-2	CAIKGAGESGYTF
TRBV23-1	.	many	TRBJ2-4	CASSHTRGKNIQYF
TRBV2	.	few	TRBJ1-5	CASSESGRYSNQPQHF
TRBV4-1	.	.	TRBJ1-1	CASSSTGNYVTTEAFF
TRBV5-1	TRBD1	few	TRBJ1-6	CASSLDRGSNSPLHF
TRBV4-1	.	few	TRBJ2-5	CASSQDGSGQETQYF
TRBV7-2	TRBD2	.	TRBJ2-7	CASSLGLAGNYEQYF
TRBV29-1	TRBD1	.	TRBJ1-1	CSVAPGQGVVNTEAFF
TRBV18	.	few	TRBJ2-5	CASSPLAKRGETQYF
TRBV19	.	few	TRBJ2-7	CASSIMAGYYEQYF
TRBV11-2	.	few	TRBJ2-5	CASSLGSGQETQYF
TRBV5-1	.	.	TRBJ1-1	CASSPTGSQAFF
TRBV2	TRBD1	.	TRBJ2-7	CASNGDTGTGGYEQYF
TRBV30	.	few	TRBJ1-1	CAWRPQGRGNTEAFF
TRBV29-1	.	few	TRBJ1-1	CSGIQGSMNTEAFF
TRBV19	TRBD2	few	TRBJ2-3	CASSTGTSGTDTQYF
TRBV6-6	.	.	TRBJ2-7	CASSYGDRQYEQYF